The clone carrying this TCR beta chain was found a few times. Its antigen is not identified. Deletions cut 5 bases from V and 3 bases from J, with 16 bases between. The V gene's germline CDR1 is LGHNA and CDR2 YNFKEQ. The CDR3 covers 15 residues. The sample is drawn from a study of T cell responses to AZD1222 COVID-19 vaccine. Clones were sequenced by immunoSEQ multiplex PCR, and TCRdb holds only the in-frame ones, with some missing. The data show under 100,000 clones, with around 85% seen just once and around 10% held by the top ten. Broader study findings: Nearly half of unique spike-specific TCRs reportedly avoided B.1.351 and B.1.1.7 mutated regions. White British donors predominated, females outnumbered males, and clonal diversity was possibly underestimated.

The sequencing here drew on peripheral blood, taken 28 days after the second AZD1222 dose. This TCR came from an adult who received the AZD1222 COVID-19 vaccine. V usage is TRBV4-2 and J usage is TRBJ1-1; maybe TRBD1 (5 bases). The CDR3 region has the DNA TGTGCCAGCAGCGCACGAGGGGAGGGGTACACTGAAGCTTTCTTT. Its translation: CASSARGEGYTEAFF.